This T cell receptor beta chain was recovered during a study of blood T cell repertoires in COVID-19. The wider study: Acute-phase and convalescent COVID-19 samples originated in the United States, Italy and Spain. The analysed material was cDNA or gDNA that came from T cells, B-cell-depleted T cells, or PBMCs.

Trimming cost V 7 bases and J 2 bases, with 16 bases left between them. Germline assignment: CDR1 LNHDA and CDR2 SQIVND (reference sequence). CDR3 length equals 15 residues. In the original workflow: Using reference gene primer amplification, nucleated cell counts were estimated. TCRdb's copy holds only in-frame clones and misses some; the assay was immunoSEQ multiplex PCR. The DNA gave D and trimming, while V, J and clone size come from that table. Found here are over 90,000 clones, over 75% of them singletons; the top ten hold around 5%. The TCR was taken from a man aged 50-59 years with acute or convalescent COVID-19. The sample taken for sequencing was peripheral blood. V and J are TRBV19 and TRBJ2-3; perhaps TRBD2 as D (7 bases). The CDR3 nucleotides read TGTGCCAGTAATCTGGGGGGGGGACACACAGATACGCAGTATTTT. Translated, it gives CASNLGGGHTDTQYF.